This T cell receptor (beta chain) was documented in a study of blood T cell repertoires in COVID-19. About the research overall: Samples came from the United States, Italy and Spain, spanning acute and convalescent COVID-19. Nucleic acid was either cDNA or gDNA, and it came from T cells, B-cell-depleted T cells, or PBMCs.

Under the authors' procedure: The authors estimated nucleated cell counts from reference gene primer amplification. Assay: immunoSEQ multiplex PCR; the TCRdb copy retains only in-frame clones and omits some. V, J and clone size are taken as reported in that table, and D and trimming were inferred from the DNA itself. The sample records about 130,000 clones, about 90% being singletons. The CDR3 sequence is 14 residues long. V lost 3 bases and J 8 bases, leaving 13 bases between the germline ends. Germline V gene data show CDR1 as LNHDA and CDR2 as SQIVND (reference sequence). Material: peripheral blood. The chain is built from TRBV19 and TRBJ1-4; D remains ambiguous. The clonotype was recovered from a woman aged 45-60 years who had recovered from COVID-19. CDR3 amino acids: CASSIPGGQEKLFF. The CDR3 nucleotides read TGTGCCAGTAGTATCCCAGGAGGGCAGGAAAAACTGTTTTTT.